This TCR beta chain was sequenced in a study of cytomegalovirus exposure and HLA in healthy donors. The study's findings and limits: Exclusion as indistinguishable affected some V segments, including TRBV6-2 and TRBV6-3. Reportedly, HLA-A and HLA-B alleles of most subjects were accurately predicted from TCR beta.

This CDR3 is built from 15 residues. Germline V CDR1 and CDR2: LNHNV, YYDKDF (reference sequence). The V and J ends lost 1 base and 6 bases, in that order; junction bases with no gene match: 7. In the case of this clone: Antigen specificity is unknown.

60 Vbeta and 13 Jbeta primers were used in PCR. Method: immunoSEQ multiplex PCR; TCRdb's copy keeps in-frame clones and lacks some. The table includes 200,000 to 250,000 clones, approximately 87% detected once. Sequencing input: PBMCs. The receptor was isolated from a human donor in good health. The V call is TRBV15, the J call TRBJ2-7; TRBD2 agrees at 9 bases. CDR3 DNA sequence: TGTGCCACCAGCAGAGGAACTAGCGGGTCTGGCGAGCAGTACTTC. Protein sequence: CATSRGTSGSGEQYF.